Following are 22 T cell receptor beta chains from one sample sequenced in a study of blood T cells in healthy people across ages. A second PCR of about 6 to 11 cycles used a sample-barcoded 5' primer and a J-beta primer mix. In TCRdb, the 5' RACE reads were re-called with MiXCR into one record per CDR3 protein. The sample contains over 700,000 distinct CDR3 sequences, 20% to 25% of which appear only once. In addition, the sample was reused for a study of T cells of mothers and their children.

Material: blood. The receptors derive from a boy between 5 and 17 years old in good health.

This chain uses TRBV4-1 with TRBJ2-7; the D gene could be TRBD1 or TRBD2 (5 bases each). Germline assignment: CDR1 MGHRA and CDR2 YSYEKL. The CDR3 is 16 amino acids. V was trimmed by 0 bases and J by 1 base, leaving 13 bases between them. The CDR3 nucleotides read TGCGCCAGCAGCCAAGATGGCTGGGACGGGTCCTACGAGCAGTACTTC. Amino acids: CASSQDGWDGSYEQYF.

DNA of the CDR3: TGCAGTGCCACTCCTTCCAGCGGGGTAACAGATACGCAGTATTTT. Its protein product is CSATPSSGVTDTQYF. The V call is TRBV20-1, the J call TRBJ2-3, with 7 nucleotides matching TRBD2. The germline V gene encodes CDR1 DFQATT and CDR2 SNEGSKA (reference sequence). This CDR3 spans 15 amino acids. V dropped 6 bases and J dropped 3; count of bases not matched to a gene: 12.

The chain uses TRBV20-1 and TRBJ2-4; TRBD1 aligns across 7 bases. CDR1 and CDR2 (germline): DFQATT, SNEGSKA (reference sequence). V trimming: 3 bases; J trimming: 7 bases; junction bases outside the gene matches: 3. This CDR3 has 12 residues. CDR3 in amino acids: CSARGRGNIQYF. The CDR3 nucleotides are TGCAGTGCTAGGGGCAGGGGGAACATTCAGTACTTC.

V gene TRBV3-1 combines with J gene TRBJ2-5, with 7 bases aligning to TRBD1. The DNA end is more similar to TRBJ2-7, so the J call may be wrong. This CDR3 comprises 13 residues. Germline CDR1 is LGHDT and CDR2 is YNNKEL (reference sequence). CDR3 in DNA: TGTGCCAGCAGCCAAAACAGGGGATACGAGCAGTACTTC. This gives the protein CASSQNRGYEQYF.

A note on this clonotype: Since a much larger clone is just one base distant, this may be a read error. The J gene is TRBJ2-5, the V gene TRBV7-9; D is unclear. The V and J ends lost 0 bases and 3 bases respectively, with 8 bases between them. The CDR3 loop spans 14 amino acids. CDR1 and CDR2 (germline): SEHNR, FQNEAQ (reference sequence). The CDR3 nucleotides are TGTGCCAGCAGCTTAGCGTTAGTCGAAGAGACCCAGTACTTC. Translating it yields CASSLALVEETQYF.

The V and J genes are TRBV12-3 or TRBV12-4 and TRBJ1-4; perhaps TRBD1 as D (6 bases). V gave up 4 bases and J gave up 7 bases, with 10 bases separating them. The CDR3 runs 13 residues. The CDR3 spells CASSSRGVEKLFF. CDR3 nucleotide sequence: TGTGCCAGCAGTTCCAGGGGAGTTGAAAAACTGTTTTTT.

This chain connects TRBV7-9 to TRBJ2-7, with 10 bases aligning to TRBD1. CDR3 length: 14 amino acids. Germline loops: CDR1 SEHNR, CDR2 FQNEAQ (reference sequence). The J segment lost 7 bases and the V segment lost 5 bases, leaving 8 bases of the junction unmatched. CDR3 DNA: TGTGCCAGCAGCGTTTCGACAGGGGGCGGTGAGCAGTACTTC. This codes for CASSVSTGGGEQYF.

In this sample, this clonotype turned up a few times. The V and J genes are TRBV27 and TRBJ2-7; D remains unclear. Germline V gene sequence: CDR1 MNHEY, CDR2 SMNVEV (reference sequence). V lost 3 bases and J lost 0, with 12 bases in between. This CDR3 region has 15 residues. CDR3 in DNA: TGTGCCAGCAGTTTTGGGCTGGTGGGCTCCTACGAGCAGTACTTC. Protein sequence: CASSFGLVGSYEQYF.

This clonotype has a handful of counts. V is TRBV7-6 and J is TRBJ2-5; TRBD2 matches 10 bases. From germline, CDR1 is SGHVS and CDR2 FNYEAQ. The CDR3 has 15 residues. V lost 5 bases, J lost 3 bases, and 6 bases stayed unmatched. DNA of the CDR3: TGTGCCAGCAGCCAAGTCCTAGCGGGAGAAGAGACCCAGTACTTC. This sequence encodes CASSQVLAGEETQYF.

This clonotype has more than one count but fewer than ten. The chain joins TRBV27 to TRBJ2-7, with TRBD1 as a possible D gene (6 bases). The CDR3 has 13 residues. Germline V gene sequence: CDR1 MNHEY, CDR2 SMNVEV (reference sequence). Trimming stripped 2 bases from V and 6 bases from J, with 11 bases between. For the CDR3, the DNA is TGTGCCAGCAGTTTACAGGGGATGCGCGAGCAGTACTTC. This sequence encodes CASSLQGMREQYF.

The CDR3 here is CSARDQGLNTEAFF. DNA of the CDR3: TGCAGTGCTAGAGATCAGGGATTGAACACTGAAGCTTTCTTT. J is TRBJ1-1 and V is TRBV20-1, with D possibly being TRBD1 (5 bases). The CDR3 sequence is 14 residues long. Germline CDR1 and CDR2: DFQATT and SNEGSKA (reference sequence). Trimming pared 0 bases from V and 0 bases from J, leaving 8 bases between.

The rearrangement links TRBV11-2 to TRBJ2-7; 9 positions match TRBD1. Germline loops: CDR1 SGHAT, CDR2 FQNNGV. The CDR3 totals 15 residues. The V gene end was trimmed by 6 bases and the J gene end by 0 bases; junction bases not matched to a gene: 6. The CDR3 DNA follows: TGTGCCAGCAGAAAACCGGGACAGGGCTCCTACGAGCAGTACTTC. As protein: CASRKPGQGSYEQYF.

This clonotype showed up just a few times. The chain uses TRBV24-1 and TRBJ2-1, with a tentative D call TRBD1 (5 bases). Germline CDR1 is KGHDR and CDR2 is SFDVKD. CDR3 size: 13 residues. Trimming pared 5 bases from V and 6 bases from J, leaving 10 bases between. The CDR3 here is CATSGIGANEQFF. In DNA, the CDR3 is TGTGCCACCAGTGGCATAGGGGCCAATGAGCAGTTCTTC.

This clonotype appeared a single time. This chain connects TRBV6-5 to TRBJ2-3; D perhaps matches TRBD1 (5 bases). This CDR3 contains 17 residues. Trimming stripped 2 bases from V and 0 bases from J, with 15 bases between. Germline V gene data show CDR1 as MNHEY and CDR2 as SVGAGI. CDR3 bases: TGTGCCAGCAGTTACAGTCCTTCGGACACTAGCACAGATACGCAGTATTTT. Translation: CASSYSPSDTSTDTQYF.

CDR3 DNA sequence: TGTGCCAGCAGCCCAGAACGTAGCGGGAGGGGTGGGGGTGAGCAGTTCTTC. Its translation is CASSPERSGRGGGEQFF. The chain is built from TRBV4-2 and TRBJ2-5, with 11 bases fitting TRBD2. The end of the DNA fits TRBJ2-1 better, so the J call may be wrong. The CDR3 has 17 amino acids. Germline V gene lookup returns CDR1 LGHNA and CDR2 YNFKEQ.

The V gene is TRBV19, the J gene TRBJ2-6, with 7 bases matching TRBD1. The V and J ends lost 8 bases and 4 bases, in that order; junction bases with no gene match: 5. The CDR3 has 14 residues. CDR1 is LNHDA and CDR2 is SQIVND in the germline V gene (reference sequence). CDR3 in amino acids: CASATGAGANVLTF. In nucleotides, the CDR3 is TGTGCCAGTGCTACAGGGGCAGGGGCCAACGTCCTGACTTTC.

This chain joins TRBV7-2 and TRBJ2-2; 9 positions match TRBD2. CDR1 SGHTA and CDR2 FQGNSA come from the germline V gene. V trimming: 5 bases; J trimming: 2 bases; junction bases outside the gene matches: 6. This CDR3 spans 16 amino acids. The CDR3 loop reads CASSIAGGRNTGELFF. CDR3 nucleotide sequence: TGTGCCAGCAGCATCGCGGGGGGGCGAAACACCGGGGAGCTGTTTTTT.

This clonotype came up a few times. V and J are TRBV3-1 and TRBJ2-7; no clear D. Germline assignment: CDR1 LGHDT and CDR2 YNNKEL (reference sequence). The V end was cut by 1 base, the J end by 4 bases, with 5 bases between. The CDR3 covers 12 residues. The CDR3 loop is CASSQAEYEQYF. CDR3 in DNA: TGTGCCAGCAGCCAAGCAGAGTACGAGCAGTACTTC.

The chain employs TRBV6-5 and TRBJ2-6, with D possibly matching TRBD2 (6 bases). The ends were cut back, 3 bases at V and 0 bases at J, with 9 bases in the middle. Looked up from germline, CDR1 is MNHEY and CDR2 is SVGAGI. The CDR3 totals 16 residues. CDR3: CASSYGGNSGANVLTF. CDR3 DNA: TGTGCCAGCAGTTATGGGGGGAACTCTGGGGCCAACGTCCTGACTTTC.

This clonotype was counted between two and nine times. The V gene is TRBV7-2, the J gene TRBJ2-7; D not certain. V shed 5 bases and J shed 2 bases, with 10 bases lying between them. In germline, CDR1 is SGHTA, CDR2 FQGNSA. CDR3 length: 13 residues. The CDR3 sequence is CASSLRWAYEQYF. DNA of the CDR3: TGTGCCAGCAGCCTCCGGTGGGCCTACGAGCAGTACTTC.

The chain links TRBV6-5 to TRBJ1-4; 7 nucleotides match TRBD1. Germline-derived CDR1 and CDR2 are MNHEY and SVGAGI. CDR3 length: 18 amino acids. The ends lost 4 bases at V and 6 bases at J; junction bases unmatched: 17. The CDR3 loop is CASSSAVGSRGGYEKLFF. The CDR3 DNA is TGTGCCAGCAGTTCCGCCGTGGGCTCCAGGGGGGGGTATGAAAAACTGTTTTTT.

CDR3 residues: CASSLSEPGPYEQYF. The DNA for the CDR3 is TGCGCCAGCAGCTTGAGCGAGCCGGGCCCCTACGAGCAGTACTTC. J is TRBJ2-7 and V is TRBV5-1; D not certain. Deletions cut 1 base from V and 2 bases from J, with 13 bases between. This CDR3 has 15 residues. Germline CDR1 and CDR2: SGHRS and YFSETQ.